This T cell receptor (beta chain) is from a study of cytomegalovirus exposure and HLA in healthy donors. PCR employed 60 Vbeta and 13 Jbeta primers. The repertoire was sequenced with immunoSEQ multiplex PCR; TCRdb's copy has only in-frame clones and lacks some. The data contain roughly 140,000 clones, around four fifths of them singletons. The CDR3 runs 14 residues. V lost 1 base and J 2 bases, leaving 7 bases between the germline ends. Germline assignment: CDR1 LNHNV and CDR2 YYDKDF (reference sequence). Participants comprised healthy donors of bone marrow. Although they were nominally healthy when sampled, donors likely had unrecorded immune exposures. Study outcomes and limitations: Among immune exposure information, only CMV serostatus was available.

To note about this clone: What it binds is unknown.

J is TRBJ2-3 and V is TRBV15; D not certain. The sequencing input was PBMCs. The source is a male donor in good health and CMV-seronegative. CDR3 sequence: CATSRGVSTDTQYF. CDR3 DNA: TGTGCCACCAGCAGAGGAGTGTCCACAGATACGCAGTATTTT.